Below are 32 T cell receptor beta chains sequenced from a single sample in a study of T cell changes during pregnancy in multiple sclerosis. Profiled with immunoSEQ multiplex PCR; TCRdb holds only in-frame clones, not every one. The table includes more than 65,000 clones, roughly 93% detected once. The sample was peripheral blood, taken in the first trimester of pregnancy. Receptors originate from a female donor with multiple sclerosis, enrolled in a pregnancy study.

The chain joins TRBV18 to TRBJ1-1; TRBD1 might be the D (5 bases). The germline CDR1 and CDR2 sequences are KGHSH and LQKENI. CDR3 length: 14 residues. Trimming removed 0 bases from V and 4 bases from J, with 9 bases in between. As DNA, the CDR3 is TGTGCCAGCTCACCACCGGGGGGAAGCACTGAAGCTTTCTTT. Translation gives CASSPPGGSTEAFF.

The chain is built from TRBV9 and TRBJ1-3; D unclear. The CDR3 is 15 residues long. Germline lookup yields CDR1 SGDLS and CDR2 YYNGEE. V was pared by 0 bases and J by 0 bases, with 7 bases between. The CDR3 DNA reads as TGTGCCAGCAGCGTAGACGGCGGCTCTGGAAACACCATATATTTT. This encodes CASSVDGGSGNTIYF.

The chain is built from TRBV20-1 and TRBJ1-1; D is uncertain. Germline V gene data show CDR1 as DFQATT and CDR2 as SNEGSKA (reference sequence). This CDR3 spans 11 amino acids. Written as DNA, the CDR3 is TGCACGATACAAGTGAACACTGAAGCTTTCTTT. Protein sequence: CTIQVNTEAFF.

The chain combines TRBV5-1 with TRBJ2-5; weak D call: TRBD1 (6 bases). Germline CDR1 and CDR2: SGHRS and YFSETQ. CDR3 length equals 16 residues. Trimming took 4 bases from V and 4 from J, leaving 20 bases between them. This CDR3 reads CASSPGRDMRRETQYF. In nucleotides, the CDR3 is TGCGCCAGCAGCCCCGGCAGGGACATGAGAAGAGAGACCCAGTACTTC. Looking up the rest from reference TRBV5-1 and TRBJ2-5 gives the full variable domain: KAGVTQTPRYLIKTRGQQVTLSCSPISGHRSVSWYQQTPGQGLQFLFEYFSETQRNKGNFPGRFSGRQFSNSRSEMNVSTLELGDSALYLCASSPGRDMRRETQYFGPGTRLLVL.

The chain is built from TRBV2 and TRBJ2-3, with TRBD2 identical over 7 bases. CDR3 size: 15 residues. J lost 5 bases, V lost 4 bases, and 9 bases had no gene match. The germline V gene encodes CDR1 SNHLY and CDR2 FYNNEI. CDR3 region: CASSGGGAGEDTQYF. CDR3 coding DNA: TGTGCCAGCAGTGGGGGAGGGGCCGGGGAAGATACGCAGTATTTT.

This sequence joins TRBV6-4 and TRBJ1-2; 8 bases are shared with TRBD1. This CDR3 has 16 residues. V trimming: 6 bases; J trimming: 1 base; junction bases outside the gene matches: 10. Germline CDR1 is MRHNA and CDR2 is SNTAGT. The CDR3 nucleotides are TGTGCCAGCAGGTCAGGGGGCGGGCCTTATAACTATGGCTACACCTTC. It is translated as CASRSGGGPYNYGYTF.

The chain recombines TRBV6-1 with TRBJ2-7, with 9 bases fitting TRBD1. The germline gives CDR1 MNHNS, CDR2 SASEGT. The V gene end was trimmed by 7 bases and the J gene end by 7 bases; junction bases not matched to a gene: 14. This CDR3 has 15 amino acids. CDR3 in amino acids: CASTSFGTGLLEQYF. Written as DNA, the CDR3 is TGTGCCAGCACCAGTTTTGGGACAGGGCTTTTGGAGCAGTACTTC.

The V and J genes are TRBV19 and TRBJ1-5; D is perhaps TRBD1 (5 bases). The germline CDR1 and CDR2 sequences are LNHDA and SQIVND (reference sequence). Trimming removed 4 bases from V and 5 bases from J, with 15 bases in between. This CDR3 has 15 residues. Here the CDR3 reads CASSRGRLNYQPQHF. CDR3 in DNA: TGTGCCAGTAGTAGGGGCAGATTAAACTATCAGCCCCAGCATTTT.

The chain combines TRBV27 with TRBJ1-3; no clear D. CDR3 length equals 14 residues. The V gene's germline CDR1 is MNHEY and CDR2 SMNVEV (reference sequence). Trimming took off 4 bases at V and 3 bases at J, with 10 bases between the two ends. CDR3 DNA sequence: TGTGCCAGCAGTTCCGGTACTAGTGGAAACACCATATATTTT. It encodes CASSSGTSGNTIYF.

The chain recombines TRBV27 with TRBJ2-7, with 14 bases lining up with TRBD2. Germline-derived CDR1 and CDR2 are MNHEY and SMNVEV (reference sequence). V gave up 6 bases and J gave up 4 bases; unmatched junction bases: 14. The CDR3 extends over 18 amino acids. CDR3 in amino acids: CASRIHLGTSGRGYEQYF. The CDR3, as DNA: TGTGCCAGCAGAATTCACCTCGGGACTAGCGGGAGAGGGTACGAGCAGTACTTC.

The chain carries TRBV29-1 and TRBJ2-2, with a weak D call TRBD2 (6 bases). V shed 0 bases and J shed 0 bases, with 14 bases lying between them. This CDR3 region has 17 residues. CDR1 and CDR2 from the germline V gene are SQVTM and ANQGSEA. DNA of the CDR3: TGCAGCGTTGAAGATCCGGCGGAGGGTCCGAACACCGGGGAGCTGTTTTTT. Amino acid sequence: CSVEDPAEGPNTGELFF.

The chain is built from TRBV11-2 and TRBJ1-5; D remains unclear. The V end lost 3 bases, the J end lost 2 bases, and 11 bases lay between the germline ends. The CDR3 loop spans 15 amino acids. Germline CDR1 and CDR2: SGHAT and FQNNGV. The DNA for the CDR3 is TGTGCCAGCAGCTTCGGCCCGGGAGGCAATCAGCCCCAGCATTTT. The encoded protein is CASSFGPGGNQPQHF.

V and J are TRBV27 and TRBJ2-7, with D tentatively TRBD2 (5 bases). There are 13 residues in the CDR3. Germline CDR1 and CDR2: MNHEY and SMNVEV (reference sequence). Deletions cut 5 bases from V and 3 bases from J, with 11 bases between. The CDR3 sequence: CASSITADYEQYF. The DNA for the CDR3 is TGTGCCAGCAGTATAACAGCGGACTACGAGCAGTACTTC.

This chain links TRBV19 with TRBJ2-5; 8 bases agree with TRBD2. V was pared by 2 bases and J by 5 bases, with 7 bases of the junction left unmatched. Germline values: CDR1 LNHDA, CDR2 SQIVND (reference sequence). The CDR3 is made up of 15 amino acids. In nucleotides, the CDR3 is TGTGCCAGTAGTATAATAGCGGGATCGCGGGAGACCCAGTACTTC. Amino acids: CASSIIAGSRETQYF. Together with reference TRBV19 and TRBJ2-5, the CDR3 gives the full variable domain: DGGITQSPKYLFRKEGQNVTLSCEQNLNHDAMYWYRQDPGQGLRLIYYSQIVNDFQKGDIAEGYSVSREKKESFPLTVTSAQKNPTAFYLCASSIIAGSRETQYFGPGTRLLVL.

There are a few counts of this clone. DNA for the CDR3: TGTGCCATCAGTGATGGGACTAGCGGGGGGGTCACAGATACGCAGTATTTT. The encoded protein is CAISDGTSGGVTDTQYF. The chain is built from TRBV10-3 and TRBJ2-3; 16 bases are shared with TRBD2. V lost 3 bases to trimming and J lost 2 bases; unmatched junction nucleotides: 2. The CDR3 is made up of 17 amino acids. CDR1 ENHRY and CDR2 SYGVKD come from the germline V gene.

The chain employs TRBV27 and TRBJ2-1; D not resolved. CDR3 length equals 14 residues. Germline CDR1 is MNHEY and CDR2 is SMNVEV (reference sequence). V lost 5 bases to trimming and J lost 0 bases, with 8 bases between them. The CDR3 loop is CASSIDSSYNEQFF. The CDR3 nucleotides read TGTGCCAGCAGTATCGATAGCTCCTACAATGAGCAGTTCTTC.

This clone was seen once. This sequence joins TRBV11-2 and TRBJ2-2; 8 bases match TRBD1. The J segment lost 4 bases and the V segment lost 4 bases, leaving 11 bases of the junction unmatched. Germline V CDR1 and CDR2: SGHAT, FQNNGV. The CDR3 covers 17 residues. CDR3 protein: CASSSRGTGVGTGELFF. CDR3 nucleotide sequence: TGTGCCAGCAGCTCCCGCGGGACAGGAGTTGGCACCGGGGAGCTGTTTTTT.

This clone was counted only a few times. The chain links TRBV19 to TRBJ2-1, with D uncertain. Trimming removed 6 bases from V and 0 bases from J, with 6 bases in between. The length of the CDR3 is 13 residues. CDR1 LNHDA and CDR2 SQIVND come from the germline V gene (reference sequence). DNA of the CDR3: TGTGCCAGTAGCAAGAGCTCCTACAATGAGCAGTTCTTC. Translating gives CASSKSSYNEQFF. The whole variable domain, remainder taken from reference TRBV19 and TRBJ2-1, is DGGITQSPKYLFRKEGQNVTLSCEQNLNHDAMYWYRQDPGQGLRLIYYSQIVNDFQKGDIAEGYSVSREKKESFPLTVTSAQKNPTAFYLCASSKSSYNEQFFGPGTRLTVL.

The chain has TRBV2 and TRBJ1-5, with 9 bases lining up with TRBD1. Losses at the gene ends were 8 bases for V and 9 bases for J; bases not matched to a gene: 11. From germline, CDR1 is SNHLY and CDR2 FYNNEI. The CDR3 contains 14 residues. The CDR3 nucleotides read TGTGCCAGCGCGCCGGGACAGGGTTTGGTGCCCCAGCATTTT. Encoded protein: CASAPGQGLVPQHF.

CDR3 loop: CASSSPGDNEQFF. As DNA, the CDR3 is TGTGCCAGCAGCTCACCGGGGGATAATGAGCAGTTCTTC. The chain joins TRBV14 to TRBJ2-1; D may be TRBD2 (6 bases). In germline, CDR1 is SGHDN, CDR2 FVKESK. The CDR3 sequence is 13 residues long. V was clipped by 5 bases and J by 7 bases, with 12 bases between them.

The chain couples TRBV6-6 to TRBJ2-3; tentatively, D is TRBD2 (6 bases). CDR3 length equals 15 residues. The V end was cut by 6 bases, the J end by 2 bases, with 15 bases between. CDR1 and CDR2 (germline): MNHNY, SVGAGI (reference sequence). This CDR3 is CASSPPGVYTDTQYF. The CDR3 DNA follows: TGTGCCAGCAGCCCCCCGGGGGTCTACACAGATACGCAGTATTTT.

This chain joins TRBV10-3 and TRBJ1-3, with 7 bases matching TRBD1. The CDR3 has 16 residues. Trimming cost V 6 bases and J 0 bases; bases outside gene matches: 8. The germline CDR1 and CDR2 sequences are ENHRY and SYGVKD. In DNA, the CDR3 is TGTGCCATCAGCGAGCACAGGGGACCCTCTGGAAACACCATATATTTT. Protein: CAISEHRGPSGNTIYF.

This clone has a single count. The chain combines TRBV7-9 with TRBJ1-3; tentatively, D is TRBD1 (6 bases). Germline V gives CDR1 SEHNR, CDR2 FQNEAQ (reference sequence). With 5 bases removed from V and 0 bases from J, the gap between germline ends came to 14 bases. The CDR3 is 16 amino acids. The DNA of the CDR3 is TGTGCCAGCAGCCTCTATCAGGGGAGCTCTGGAAACACCATATATTTT. It yields the protein CASSLYQGSSGNTIYF.

V gene TRBV7-6 combines with J gene TRBJ1-1; D ambiguous. Per the germline V gene, CDR1 is SGHVS and CDR2 is FNYEAQ. The CDR3 is made up of 13 amino acids. The ends were cut back, 6 bases at V and 4 bases at J, with 12 bases in the middle. CDR3 amino acids: CASRSDLGTEAFF. The CDR3 DNA is TGTGCCAGCAGGTCCGACTTAGGCACTGAAGCTTTCTTT.

The J gene is TRBJ1-1, the V gene TRBV12-5; 9 positions agree with TRBD1. The CDR3 totals 16 residues. The V gene end was trimmed by 6 bases and the J gene end by 0 bases; junction bases not matched to a gene: 8. Germline V gene data show CDR1 as LGHNT and CDR2 as FRNRAP. The CDR3 spells CASGPDRGSMNTEAFF. CDR3 bases: TGTGCTAGTGGCCCTGACAGGGGGTCGATGAACACTGAAGCTTTCTTT. Full variable domain (outside the CDR3, taken from reference TRBV12-5 and TRBJ1-1): DARVTQTPRHKVTEMGQEVTMRCQPILGHNTVFWYRQTMMQGLELLAYFRNRAPLDDSGMPKDRFSAEMPDATLATLKIQPSEPRDSAVYFCASGPDRGSMNTEAFFGQGTRLTVV.

V and J are TRBV7-6 and TRBJ2-2; weak D call: TRBD1 (5 bases). Germline loops: CDR1 SGHVS, CDR2 FNYEAQ. Trimming took off 1 base at V and 4 bases at J, with 13 bases between the two ends. This CDR3 region has 16 residues. The CDR3 loop is CASSLGLTVGTGELFF. As DNA, the CDR3 is TGTGCCAGCAGCTTAGGATTGACAGTGGGCACCGGGGAGCTGTTTTTT.

This rearrangement joins TRBV6-5 to TRBJ2-5; tentatively, D is TRBD2 (5 bases). This CDR3 has 15 amino acids. V lost 4 bases, J lost 2 bases, and 14 bases lay in between. The germline gives CDR1 MNHEY, CDR2 SVGAGI. The CDR3 is CASSFRRGFQETQYF. CDR3 nucleotide sequence: TGTGCCAGCAGTTTCCGGAGAGGGTTTCAAGAGACCCAGTACTTC.

CDR3 in amino acids: CASSLDGQGAIGYTF. The CDR3 bases are TGCGCCAGCAGCTTGGATGGACAGGGGGCTATCGGCTACACCTTC. The chain employs TRBV5-1 and TRBJ1-2; 11 positions agree with TRBD1. Germline lookup yields CDR1 SGHRS and CDR2 YFSETQ. The trim removed 0 bases at V and 8 bases at J, leaving 6 bases unmatched. This CDR3 spans 15 amino acids.

This chain uses TRBV6-5 with TRBJ1-2, with D uncertain. Germline V gene sequence: CDR1 MNHEY, CDR2 SVGAGI. The V and J ends lost 2 bases and 8 bases respectively, with 21 bases between them. The CDR3 totals 16 residues. The CDR3 loop reads CASSYRSGFLGPGYTF. The CDR3 DNA is TGTGCCAGCAGTTACCGGAGCGGATTTCTCGGTCCCGGCTACACCTTC.

This chain uses TRBV5-1 with TRBJ2-7; the match to TRBD1 covers 9 bases. This CDR3 region has 16 residues. J was trimmed by 5 bases and V by 4 bases; bases with no gene match: 13. The germline gives CDR1 SGHRS, CDR2 YFSETQ. As DNA, the CDR3 is TGCGCCAGCAGCCCCCCGACCGGGACAGGGCGCAACGAGCAGTACTTC. Its translation is CASSPPTGTGRNEQYF. Looking up the rest from reference TRBV5-1 and TRBJ2-7 gives the full variable domain: KAGVTQTPRYLIKTRGQQVTLSCSPISGHRSVSWYQQTPGQGLQFLFEYFSETQRNKGNFPGRFSGRQFSNSRSEMNVSTLELGDSALYLCASSPPTGTGRNEQYFGPGTRLTVT.

The J gene is TRBJ1-4, the V gene TRBV7-9, with 9 positions matching TRBD1. The CDR3 runs 15 residues. Per germline, CDR1 SEHNR and CDR2 FQNEAQ (reference sequence). V shed 3 bases and J 6 bases; nucleotides not matched to a gene: 5. The CDR3 region has the DNA TGTGCCAGCAGCTTGCCCGGGACAGGGCATGAAAAACTGTTTTTT. This sequence encodes CASSLPGTGHEKLFF. The entire variable domain, with the rest obtained from reference TRBV7-9 and TRBJ1-4, is as follows: DTGVSQNPRHKITKRGQNVTFRCDPISEHNRLYWYRQTLGQGPEFLTYFQNEAQLEKSRLLSDRFSAERPKGSFSTLEIQRTEQGDSAMYLCASSLPGTGHEKLFFGSGTQLSVL.

J is TRBJ2-1 and V is TRBV15; TRBD2 aligns across 9 bases. The CDR3 covers 12 residues. Germline values: CDR1 LNHNV, CDR2 YYDKDF (reference sequence). Trimming took 8 bases from V and 4 from J; bases not matched to a gene: 0. The CDR3 DNA follows: TGTGCCACCGCGGGGGGGTACAATGAGCAGTTCTTC. Translation gives CATAGGYNEQFF.